This TCR beta chain was retrieved from a study of technical replicates of blood from four donors. The table came from immunoSEQ multiplex PCR; TCRdb's copy has only in-frame clones and leaves some out. This table holds about 50,000 clones, about 96% found once. CDR1 and CDR2 from the germline V gene are MDHEN and SYDVKM. This CDR3 region has 18 residues. Trimming took 5 bases from V and 5 from J; bases not matched to a gene: 16. The rearrangement uses TRBV28 and TRBJ2-7, with 12 bases matching TRBD1. The specimen sequenced was T cells isolated from PBMCs. This sequence originates from a human donor in good health. The CDR3 nucleotides read TGTGCCAGCAGTGGGGGACAGGGGGCCACGAGCAGTGGTCACGAGCAGTACTTC. Its translation: CASSGGQGATSSGHEQYF. Drawing the rest from reference TRBV28 and TRBJ2-7, the complete variable domain is DVKVTQSSRYLVKRTGEKVFLECVQDMDHENMFWYRQDPGLGLRLIYFSYDVKMKEKGDIPEGYSVSREKKERFSLILESASTNQTSMYLCASSGGQGATSSGHEQYFGPGTRLTVT.